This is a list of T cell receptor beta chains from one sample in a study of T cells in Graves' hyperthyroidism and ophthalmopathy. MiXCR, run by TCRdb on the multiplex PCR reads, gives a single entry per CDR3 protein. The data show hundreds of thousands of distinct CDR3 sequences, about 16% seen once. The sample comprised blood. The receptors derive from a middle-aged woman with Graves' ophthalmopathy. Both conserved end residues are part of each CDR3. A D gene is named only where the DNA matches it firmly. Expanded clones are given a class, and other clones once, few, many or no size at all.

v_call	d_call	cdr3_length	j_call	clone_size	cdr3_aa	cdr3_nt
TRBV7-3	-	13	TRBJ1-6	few	CASSFRSNSPLHF	TGTGCCAGCAGCTTCCGCTCTAATTCACCCCTCCACTTT
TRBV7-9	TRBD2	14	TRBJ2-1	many	CASSSLAGWNEQFF	TGTGCCAGCAGCTCTCTAGCGGGATGGAATGAGCAGTTCTTC
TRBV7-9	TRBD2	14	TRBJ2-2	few	CAVGLAANTGELFF	TGTGCCGTTGGACTAGCGGCGAACACCGGGGAGCTGTTTTTT
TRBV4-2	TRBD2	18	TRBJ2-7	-	CASSQGLAGSHNSYEQYF	TGTGCCAGCAGCCAAGGATTAGCGGGGTCACATAACTCCTACGAGCAGTACTTC
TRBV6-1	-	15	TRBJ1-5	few	CASNIRQDSNQPQHF	TGTGCCAGCAACATACGACAGGATAGCAATCAGCCCCAGCATTTT
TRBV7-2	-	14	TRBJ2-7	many	CASSSTGNAYEQYF	TGTGCCAGCAGCTCCACCGGGAACGCCTACGAGCAGTACTTC
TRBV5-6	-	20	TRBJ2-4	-	CASSLNEVGRQLLAKNIQYF	TGTGCCAGCAGCTTGAATGAAGTGGGGCGACAGTTACTAGCCAAAAACATTCAGTACTTC
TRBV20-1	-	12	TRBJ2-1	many	CSASVQNNEQFF	TGCAGTGCTAGCGTGCAGAACAATGAGCAGTTCTTC
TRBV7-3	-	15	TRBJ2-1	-	CASSRGTLRNNEQFF	TGTGCCAGCAGCCGGGGGACCCTCAGAAACAATGAGCAGTTCTTC
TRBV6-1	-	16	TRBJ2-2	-	CASSVHGQKPTGELFF	TGTGCCAGCAGTGTTCATGGACAGAAGCCAACCGGGGAGCTGTTTTTT
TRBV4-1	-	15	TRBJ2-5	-	CASSQGRLVQETQYF	TGCGCCAGCAGCCAAGGTCGGCTAGTACAAGAGACCCAGTACTTC
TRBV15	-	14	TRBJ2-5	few	CATSRVGRQETQYF	TGTGCCACCAGCAGAGTGGGCAGACAAGAGACCCAGTACTTC
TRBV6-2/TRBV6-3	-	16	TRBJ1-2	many	CASSYSTGQGGPGYTF	TGTGCCAGCAGTTACTCAACTGGGCAGGGAGGACCAGGCTACACCTTC
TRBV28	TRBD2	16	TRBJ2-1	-	CASRTGLAGAYNEQFF	TGTGCCAGCAGGACGGGACTAGCGGGGGCCTACAATGAGCAGTTCTTC
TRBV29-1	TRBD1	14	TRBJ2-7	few	CSVARDRGTYEQYF	TGCAGCGTTGCCCGGGACAGGGGGACCTACGAGCAGTACTTC
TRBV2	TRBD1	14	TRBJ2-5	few	CASREWTGWETQYF	TGTGCCAGCAGGGAATGGACAGGGTGGGAGACCCAGTACTTC
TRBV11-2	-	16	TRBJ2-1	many	CASSPVRGASYNEQFF	TGTGCCAGCAGCCCCGTCCGGGGGGCCTCCTACAATGAGCAGTTCTTC
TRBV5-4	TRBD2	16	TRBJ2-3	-	CASKFRTSGGTDTQYF	TGTGCCAGCAAATTTCGGACTAGCGGGGGGACAGATACGCAGTATTTT